This T cell receptor (beta chain) originates from a study of read filtering for tumor transcriptome and immune sequencing. The CDR3 is made up of 13 amino acids. Between the trimmed V and J ends, which lost 8 bases and 0 bases, there was a span of 10 bases. Germline loops: CDR1 SNHLY, CDR2 FYNNEI. This library used about 400 ng RNA and molecular barcoded adaptors spanning alpha/delta and beta/gamma chains. TCRdb redid the calling of the reads with MiXCR, one entry per CDR3 protein. The sample holds some 38,000 distinct CDR3 sequences, approximately 12% seen once. This clonotype was detected ten times or more.

This clonotype originated in a donor at least 40 years old with multiple myeloma. The chain combines TRBV2 with TRBJ1-1; D is unclear. Sequencing was done on a sample of a population of CD138-negative cells sorted from bone marrow. In nucleotides, the CDR3 is TGTGCCAGCCTCAAAACCTTGAACACTGAAGCTTTCTTT. Protein: CASLKTLNTEAFF.